Listed here are 6 T cell receptor beta chains from one sample, sequenced in a study of blood T cells in healthy people across ages (dated by TCRdb to the mid-2010s). Library creation used 5' RACE. Sequenced using an Illumina HiSeq 2500. A second 7 to 11 cycle PCR used a sample-barcoded 5' primer and a J-beta primer mix. The public reads were reprocessed in TCRdb via fastp at Q25 and MiXCR, keeping in-frame beta chains. Each CDR3 protein gets just one entry, which takes the most common genes and DNA from the rows behind it. This sample lists roughly 1.5 million distinct CDR3 sequences; approximately 42% were detected once. The ten largest make up 4% of the sample. Sequencing was done on a sample of blood. These receptors were taken from a woman under 30 in good health.

This clonotype was seen only once. The chain is built from TRBV7-9 and TRBJ1-2, with D uncertain. This CDR3 region has 15 residues. CDR1 and CDR2 from the germline V gene are SEHNR and FQNEAQ (reference sequence). V lost 2 bases and J 5 bases, leaving 15 bases between the germline ends. The CDR3 DNA sequence: TGTGCCAGCAGCTTAAAGACACCCTTCGGGTATGGCTACACCTTC. Translating gives CASSLKTPFGYGYTF.

About this clonotype: The junction differs from germline at one of its ends, possibly a read error. The chain is built from TRBV27 and TRBJ1-5, with D possibly matching TRBD1 (6 bases). The length of the CDR3 is 16 residues. Germline values: CDR1 MNHEY, CDR2 SMNVEV (reference sequence). The CDR3 coding sequence is TGTGCCAGCAGTCCCTTCAGGGGCCGAGGCAATCAGCCCCGGCATTTT. It translates to CASSPFRGRGNQPRHF.

The chain has TRBV5-1 and TRBJ2-5, with 7 bases aligning to TRBD1. Near its end, the DNA agrees better with TRBJ2-7, so the J call may be wrong. Germline CDR1 SGHRS, CDR2 YFSETQ. This CDR3 comprises 15 residues. CDR3 nucleotides: TGCGCCAGCAGCAGAAAGACAGGGCCAGCCTCCGAGCAGTACTTC. This sequence encodes CASSRKTGPASEQYF.

The chain is built from TRBV29-1 and TRBJ1-1; unclear D gene. Germline V gene sequence: CDR1 SQVTM, CDR2 ANQGSEA. CDR3 length: 12 amino acids. V was cut by 5 bases and J by 4 bases, with 11 bases left in between. CDR3 coding DNA: TGCAGCGTTAGGCAGGCTGGCACTGAAGCTTTCTTT. Translated, it gives CSVRQAGTEAFF.

The chain carries TRBV29-1 and TRBJ2-7; the D call may be TRBD1 or TRBD2 (5 bases each). V shed 5 bases and J shed 2 bases, with 16 bases lying between them. Germline V gene sequence: CDR1 SQVTM, CDR2 ANQGSEA. The CDR3 extends over 14 amino acids. This CDR3 is CSVCGGDRTYEQYF. CDR3 DNA sequence: TGCAGCGTTTGCGGAGGAGACAGAACCTACGAGCAGTACTTC.

The chain is built from TRBV28 and TRBJ2-5; TRBD1 agrees at 8 bases. Germline trimming cut 5 bases from V and 5 bases from J; bases unmatched to any gene: 7. The CDR3 length is 14 residues. Germline loops: CDR1 MDHEN, CDR2 SYDVKM. CDR3 sequence (DNA): TGTGCCAGCAGTATTGCAGGGGGCTGGGAGACCCAGTACTTC. This encodes CASSIAGGWETQYF.